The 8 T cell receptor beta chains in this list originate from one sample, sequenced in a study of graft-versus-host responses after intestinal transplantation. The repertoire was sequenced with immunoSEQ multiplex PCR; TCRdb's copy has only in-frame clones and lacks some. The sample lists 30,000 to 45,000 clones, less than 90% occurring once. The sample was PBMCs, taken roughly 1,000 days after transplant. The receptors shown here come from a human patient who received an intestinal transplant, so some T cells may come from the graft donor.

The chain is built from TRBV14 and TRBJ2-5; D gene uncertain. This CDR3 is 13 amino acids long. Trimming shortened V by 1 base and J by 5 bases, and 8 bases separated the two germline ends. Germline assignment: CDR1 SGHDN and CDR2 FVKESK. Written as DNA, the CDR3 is TGTGCCAGCAGCCAAGGGATATGGGAGACCCAGTACTTC. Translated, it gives CASSQGIWETQYF.

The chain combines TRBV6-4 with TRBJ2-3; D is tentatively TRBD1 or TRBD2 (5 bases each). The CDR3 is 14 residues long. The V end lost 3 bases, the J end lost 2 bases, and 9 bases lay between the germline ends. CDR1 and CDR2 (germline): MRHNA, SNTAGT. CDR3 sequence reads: CASSEAGATDTQYF. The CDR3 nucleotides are TGTGCCAGCAGTGAGGCCGGGGCCACAGATACGCAGTATTTT.

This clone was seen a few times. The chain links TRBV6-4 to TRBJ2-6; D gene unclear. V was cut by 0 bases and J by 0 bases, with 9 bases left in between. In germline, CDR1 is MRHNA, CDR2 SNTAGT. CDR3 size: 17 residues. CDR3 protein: CASSDSHTDSGANVLTF. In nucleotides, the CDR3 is TGTGCCAGCAGTGACTCCCACACCGACTCTGGGGCCAACGTCCTGACTTTC.

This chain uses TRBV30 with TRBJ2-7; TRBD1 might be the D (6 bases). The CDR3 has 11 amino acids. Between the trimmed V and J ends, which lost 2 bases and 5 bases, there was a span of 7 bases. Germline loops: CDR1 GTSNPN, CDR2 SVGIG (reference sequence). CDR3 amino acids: CAWSRDNEQYF. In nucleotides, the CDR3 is TGTGCCTGGAGTCGGGACAACGAGCAGTACTTC.

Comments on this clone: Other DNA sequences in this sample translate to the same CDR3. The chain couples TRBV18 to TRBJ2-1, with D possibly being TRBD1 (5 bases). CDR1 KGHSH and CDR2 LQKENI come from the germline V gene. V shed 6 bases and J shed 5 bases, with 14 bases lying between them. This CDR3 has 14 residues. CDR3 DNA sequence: TGTGCCAGCTCGCCAGGGTCAGTAGACAATGAGCAGTTCTTC. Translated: CASSPGSVDNEQFF.

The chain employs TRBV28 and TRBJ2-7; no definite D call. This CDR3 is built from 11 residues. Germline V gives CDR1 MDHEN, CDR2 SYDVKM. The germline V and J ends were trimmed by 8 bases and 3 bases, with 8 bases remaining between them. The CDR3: CASGSLYEQYF. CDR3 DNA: TGTGCCAGCGGATCACTCTACGAGCAGTACTTC.

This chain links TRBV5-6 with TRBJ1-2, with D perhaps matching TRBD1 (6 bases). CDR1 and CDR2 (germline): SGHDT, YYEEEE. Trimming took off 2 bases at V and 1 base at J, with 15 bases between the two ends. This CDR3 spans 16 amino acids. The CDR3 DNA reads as TGTGCCAGCAGCTTCGGGCAGGGGATAAGTAACTATGGCTACACCTTC. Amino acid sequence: CASSFGQGISNYGYTF. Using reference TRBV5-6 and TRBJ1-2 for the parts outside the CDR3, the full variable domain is DAGVTQSPTHLIKTRGQQVTLRCSPKSGHDTVSWYQQALGQGPQFIFQYYEEEERQRGNFPDRFSGHQFPNYSSELNVNALLLGDSALYLCASSFGQGISNYGYTFGSGTRLTVV.

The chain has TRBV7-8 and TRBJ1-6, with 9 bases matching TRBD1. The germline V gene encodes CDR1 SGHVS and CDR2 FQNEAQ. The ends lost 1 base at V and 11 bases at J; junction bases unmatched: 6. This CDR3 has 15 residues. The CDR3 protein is CASSLGDRTGAPLHF. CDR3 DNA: TGTGCCAGCAGCTTAGGGGACAGGACAGGGGCACCCCTCCACTTT.